The rows below give T cell receptor beta chains drawn from one sample of a study of a mutant IDH1 vaccine in newly diagnosed glioma. The table came from immunoSEQ multiplex PCR; TCRdb's copy has only in-frame clones and leaves some out. This sample yields 55,000 to 65,000 clones, of which 84% are seen a single time; around 3.3% belongs to the top ten. Their specific antigens are unknown. This sample comprised PBMCs, obtained from a glioma patient whose treatment included an IDH1 peptide vaccine. The receptors stem from a man younger than 40 with glioma. Each CDR3 is given with its conserved first and last residue. D genes are given only for firm matches. Part of the rows lack a size; the others show once, few, many or a class for expanded clones.

j_call v_call clone_size d_call cdr3_nt cdr3_aa
TRBJ2-6 TRBV6-6 NA NA TGTGCCAGCGAGGGACGGGCCTCTGGGGCCAACGTCCTGACTTTC CASEGRASGANVLTF
TRBJ1-4 TRBV5-1 NA NA TGCGCCAGCAGCCTGGAAGCAGCAACTAATGAAAAACTGTTTTTT CASSLEAATNEKLFF
TRBJ1-6 TRBV4-3 NA NA TGCGCCAGCAGCCAAGGTTCGGGCAGGGACTCACCCCTCCACTTT CASSQGSGRDSPLHF
TRBJ2-3 TRBV19 NA NA TGTGCCAGTAGTGGGGGGGCTAGCGGAACTCCTAGCACAGATACGCAGTATTTT CASSGGASGTPSTDTQYF
TRBJ2-7 TRBV5-6 NA NA TGTGCCAGCAGCCCCGGCTGGGCAGGGAGCTCCTACGAGCAGTACTTC CASSPGWAGSSYEQYF
TRBJ1-2 TRBV7-2 NA NA TGTGCCAGCAGCCCCGCGGCCCATGGCTACACCTTC CASSPAAHGYTF
TRBJ2-2 TRBV11-2 NA TRBD1 TGTGCCAGCAGCTTAGACCGGGACAGGCCACACGCCGGGGAGCTGTTTTTT CASSLDRDRPHAGELFF
TRBJ1-1 TRBV6-5 NA NA TGTGCCAGCAGTTACTCGACCGGGGAGGTATTCACTGAAGCTTTCTTT CASSYSTGEVFTEAFF
TRBJ1-1 TRBV9 NA NA TGTGCCAGCAGCGTAGAGGTCAGATCGGCAGCTTTCTTT CASSVEVRSAAFF
TRBJ1-2 TRBV4-2 once NA TGTGCCAGCAGCCAATTTTCAGCGGCTAACTATGGCTACACCTTC CASSQFSAANYGYTF
TRBJ2-5 TRBV4-2 NA NA TGTGCCAGCAGCCCATCGACGGATCCAGGGGAGACCCAGTACTTC CASSPSTDPGETQYF
TRBJ1-3 TRBV19 NA NA TGTGCCAGTAAAGTGGGGGGAGGAAACACCATATATTTT CASKVGGGNTIYF
TRBJ1-1 TRBV10-2 few TRBD1 TGCGCCAGCAACCTCGGACAGGGGGCTTACACTGAAGCTTTCTTT CASNLGQGAYTEAFF
TRBJ1-2 TRBV30 NA TRBD1 TGTGCCTGGAGCCTAAGGACAGGCGTCGGCTATGGCTACACCTTC CAWSLRTGVGYGYTF
TRBJ2-5 TRBV19 NA TRBD1 TGTGCCAGTAGGGACAGGGGCAGAGCAGAGACCCAGTACTTC CASRDRGRAETQYF
TRBJ1-1 TRBV7-9 NA NA TGTGCCAGCAGCTTAGGTGGAGTGAACACTGAAGCTTTCTTT CASSLGGVNTEAFF
TRBJ1-1 TRBV18 once TRBD1 TGTGCCAGCTCACCTCAGGGGGATGAAGCTTTCTTT CASSPQGDEAFF
TRBJ2-4 TRBV7-6 NA TRBD1 TGTGCCAGCAGCCCCGCCGACAGGGGTGCCAAAAACATTCAGTACTTC CASSPADRGAKNIQYF
TRBJ2-1 TRBV7-9 NA NA TGTGCCAGCAGCTTAATGGATGAGCAGTTCTTC CASSLMDEQFF
TRBJ1-2 TRBV27 NA TRBD1 TGTGCCAGCAGTCCTCACAGGGGTTGGGGCTACACCTTC CASSPHRGWGYTF
TRBJ2-7 TRBV15 NA NA TGTGCCACCAGCAGAGATAGGCAGGGATTCTACGAGCAGTACTTC CATSRDRQGFYEQYF
TRBJ2-3 TRBV7-9 few NA TGTGCCAGCAGCTCATTATTCCGGGACTCCGACCTCACAGATACGCAGTATTTT CASSSLFRDSDLTDTQYF
TRBJ1-2 TRBV21-1 NA NA TGTGCCAGCAGCAAAGGGCAGAAAGGGAGCTATGGCTACACCTTC CASSKGQKGSYGYTF
TRBJ2-5 TRBV5-1 NA TRBD1 TGCGCCAGCAGCTTATGGACAGGGGCAATGGAGACCCAGTACTTC CASSLWTGAMETQYF
TRBJ1-1 TRBV7-6 NA NA TGTGCCAGCAGCCCCCAGGGGCGGAACACTGAAGCTTTCTTT CASSPQGRNTEAFF
TRBJ2-7 TRBV30 NA NA TGTGCCTGGAGTCGGCGGGGCCGAACGGGAGAGCAGTACTTC CAWSRRGRTGEQYF
TRBJ1-6 TRBV11-2 once NA TGTGCCAGCAGCTTAGATAGTTTCTCCTATAATTCACCCCTCCACTTT CASSLDSFSYNSPLHF
TRBJ1-2 TRBV25-1 NA NA TGTGCCAGCAGTCGGACGGGGGACGCTAACTATGGCTACACCTTC CASSRTGDANYGYTF
TRBJ2-2 TRBV2 NA TRBD2 TGTGCCAGCAGGATCCAGCGGGATGCCGGGGAGCTGTTTTTT CASRIQRDAGELFF
TRBJ1-2 TRBV30 NA NA TGTGCCTGGAGTCCTGGTAGGGGAAGGGGCTATGGCTACACCTTC CAWSPGRGRGYGYTF
TRBJ1-1 TRBV30 NA NA TGTGCCGGTGGACAGCTTGAAGCTTTCTTT CAGGQLEAFF
TRBJ2-7 TRBV5-6 NA NA TGTGCCAGCAGCCGGAGGGTTGCAGGGGACTACGAGCAGTACTTC CASSRRVAGDYEQYF
TRBJ1-4 TRBV29-1 NA NA TGCAGCGTCCTACCAGGGGAGACTAATGAAAAACTGTTTTTT CSVLPGETNEKLFF
TRBJ2-7 TRBV28 NA NA TGTGCCAGCAGTTGGACCGGGACCCTCCTCTCCTACGAGCAGTACTTC CASSWTGTLLSYEQYF
TRBJ2-1 TRBV30 NA NA TGTGCCCGAAAGGACAGAGCAGGTGGGGGGGCCGGTGAGCAGTTCTTC CARKDRAGGGAGEQFF
TRBJ1-1 TRBV7-3 NA NA TGTGCCAGCAGCTTCGGGGGAACTTCGGAAGCTTTCTTT CASSFGGTSEAFF
TRBJ2-1 TRBV5-1 once TRBD1 TGCGCCAGCAGCCCCGTCGGGACAGGGTCCTACAATGAGCAGTTCTTC CASSPVGTGSYNEQFF
TRBJ1-2 TRBV6-1 once NA TGTGCCAGCAGTCCGACAGATAACTATGGCTACACCTTC CASSPTDNYGYTF
TRBJ1-2 TRBV11-2 NA NA TGTGCCAGCAGCTGGCGTCACGGGCCCTATGGCTACACCTTC CASSWRHGPYGYTF